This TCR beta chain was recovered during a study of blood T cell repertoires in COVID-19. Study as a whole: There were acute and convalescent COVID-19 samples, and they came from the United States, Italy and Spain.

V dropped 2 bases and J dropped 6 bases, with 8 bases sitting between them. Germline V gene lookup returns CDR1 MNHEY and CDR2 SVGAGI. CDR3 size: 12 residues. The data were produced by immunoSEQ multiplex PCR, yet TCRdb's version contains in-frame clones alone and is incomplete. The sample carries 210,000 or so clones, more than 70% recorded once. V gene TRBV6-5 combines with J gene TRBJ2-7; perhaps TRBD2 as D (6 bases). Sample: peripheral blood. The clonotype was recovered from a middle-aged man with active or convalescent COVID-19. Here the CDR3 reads CASSYPRGEQYF. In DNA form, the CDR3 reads TGTGCCAGCAGTTACCCGCGGGGCGAGCAGTACTTC.